This T cell receptor beta chain was observed in a study of shared clonotypes between healthy human individuals. General observations from the study: Sharing across four donors was highest in naive CD4 (roughly 5%) and lowest in memory CD8 (roughly 0.4%).

Comment on this clone: Antigen unknown.

Running of the assay took place at deep level. Assay: immunoSEQ multiplex PCR; the TCRdb copy retains only in-frame clones and omits some. The sample lists a few million clones; around nine tenths were seen once. The CDR3 has 13 residues. Per germline, CDR1 SQVTM and CDR2 ANQGSEA. V was clipped by 7 bases and J by 12 bases, with 22 bases between them. The J gene is TRBJ2-1, the V gene TRBV29-1, with D possibly matching TRBD2 (6 bases). The clonotype comes from a man aged 18 to 30 in good health. Material: naive CD4+ T cells sorted from blood. Subset noted: CD45RA+ positively selected. Here the CDR3 DNA reads TGCAGCGCCGAGACTAGTATCGGGTCCCGGCAGTTCTTC. Translation: CSAETSIGSRQFF.